This TCR beta chain originates from a study of early T cells in non-severe SARS-CoV-2 infection. For the study at large: From unsorted whole blood, bulk RNA was sequenced, and the chains remained unpaired.

This clonotype was found a few times. Each CDR3 protein gets one entry after TCRdb re-called the 5' RACE reads with MiXCR. The sample lists fewer than 100,000 distinct CDR3 sequences; about 12% were seen once. Germline CDR1 is SEHNR and CDR2 is FQNEAQ (reference sequence). The CDR3 length is 15 residues. V gave up 6 bases and J gave up 0 bases, with 9 bases separating them. The receptor's source is an adult who was a healthcare worker with PCR-confirmed SARS-CoV-2 infection or an uninfected control (not recorded which). The J gene is TRBJ2-6, the V gene TRBV7-9; no definite D call. The source material was whole blood. The CDR3 spells CASRRSSSGANVLTF. The CDR3 nucleotides read TGTGCCAGCAGGCGTTCGAGCTCTGGGGCCAACGTCCTGACTTTC. Together with reference TRBV7-9 and TRBJ2-6, the CDR3 gives the full variable domain: DTGVSQNPRHKITKRGQNVTFRCDPISEHNRLYWYRQTLGQGPEFLTYFQNEAQLEKSRLLSDRFSAERPKGSFSTLEIQRTEQGDSAMYLCASRRSSSGANVLTFGAGSRLTVL.